The rows below give T cell receptor beta chains drawn from one sample of a study of blood T cell repertoires in COVID-19. Generated by immunoSEQ multiplex PCR, the TCRdb table keeps only in-frame clones and is missing some. The data hold roughly 400,000 clones, with around nine tenths observed a single time. Sequencing input: PBMCs or T cells enriched from blood (not recorded which). These receptors all come from a woman aged 18-29 years who had been exposed to COVID-19. The CDR3 runs from the conserved cysteine through the conserved F or W. Fields, in order: D gene, CDR3 length, V gene, J gene, clone size, CDR3 protein, CDR3 DNA. A D gene is named only where the DNA matches it firmly. Only some rows state a clone size, as once, few, many or a class for expanded clones.

d_gene: NA; len: 16; v_gene: TRBV6-5; j_gene: TRBJ1-1; abundance: NA; CDR3aa: CASSYVQGLMNTEAFF; CDR3nt: TGTGCCAGCAGTTACGTCCAGGGTCTCATGAACACTGAAGCTTTCTTT
d_gene: TRBD2; len: 12; v_gene: TRBV7-2; j_gene: TRBJ2-3; abundance: NA; CDR3aa: CASSPGGRAQYF; CDR3nt: TGTGCCAGCAGCCCGGGGGGGCGGGCGCAGTATTTT
d_gene: NA; len: 14; v_gene: TRBV18; j_gene: TRBJ1-6; abundance: NA; CDR3aa: CASSPNLGDSPLHF; CDR3nt: TGTGCCAGCTCACCAAACCTCGGGGATTCACCCCTCCACTTT
d_gene: TRBD2; len: 16; v_gene: TRBV19; j_gene: TRBJ2-5; abundance: NA; CDR3aa: CASSIPRLAGAETQYF; CDR3nt: TGTGCCAGTAGTATTCCCAGACTAGCGGGAGCCGAGACCCAGTACTTC
d_gene: NA; len: 14; v_gene: TRBV18; j_gene: TRBJ2-1; abundance: NA; CDR3aa: CASSPGSSYNEQFF; CDR3nt: TGTGCCAGCTCACCGGGGAGCTCCTACAATGAGCAGTTCTTC
d_gene: NA; len: 14; v_gene: TRBV19; j_gene: TRBJ1-4; abundance: NA; CDR3aa: CASSNQASNEKLFF; CDR3nt: TGTGCCAGTAGTAACCAGGCGTCCAATGAAAAACTGTTTTTT
d_gene: NA; len: 12; v_gene: TRBV28; j_gene: TRBJ2-7; abundance: NA; CDR3aa: CASAWSSYEQYF; CDR3nt: TGTGCCAGCGCTTGGAGCTCCTACGAGCAGTACTTC
d_gene: NA; len: 16; v_gene: TRBV6-5; j_gene: TRBJ1-6; abundance: NA; CDR3aa: CASSYSNMLDNSPLHF; CDR3nt: TGTGCCAGCAGTTACTCGAACATGCTGGATAATTCACCCCTCCACTTT
d_gene: TRBD1; len: 14; v_gene: TRBV5-1; j_gene: TRBJ2-3; abundance: NA; CDR3aa: CASRADRGTDTQYF; CDR3nt: TGCGCCAGCAGAGCGGACAGGGGAACAGATACGCAGTATTTT
d_gene: TRBD1; len: 17; v_gene: TRBV4-1; j_gene: TRBJ2-3; abundance: once; CDR3aa: CASSQVPPTGPADTQYF; CDR3nt: TGCGCCAGCAGCCAAGTTCCCCCGACAGGGCCGGCAGATACGCAGTATTTT